These 14 T cell receptor beta chains were all obtained from the same sample, sequenced in a study of metastatic and nonmetastatic thyroid tumors. Every patient was untreated before thyroid surgery. TCRdb redid the clone calls on the PCR reads using MiXCR. This sample has tens of thousands of clones, with around 13% found just once. Sequenced sample: blood. The origin of the receptors is a female donor with papillary thyroid cancer or a benign thyroid nodule (not recorded which). Some clones in this sample may be carry-over from other donors' samples.

V gene TRBV7-9 combines with J gene TRBJ2-7; D is unclear. Trimming took off 7 bases at V and 6 bases at J, with 22 bases between the two ends. Germline V gene sequence: CDR1 SEHNR, CDR2 FQNEAQ (reference sequence). This CDR3 contains 15 residues. CDR3 residues: CASISQLGSAAEQYF. The CDR3 nucleotides read TGTGCCAGCATCTCACAGCTCGGCTCCGCAGCCGAGCAGTACTTC.

This clone was recorded at least ten times. The chain carries TRBV7-8 and TRBJ1-1; no clear D. This CDR3 contains 14 residues. Germline V lookup: CDR1 SGHVS, CDR2 FQNEAQ. Between the trimmed V and J ends, which lost 3 bases and 2 bases, there was a span of 10 bases. CDR3 loop: CASSLEYTNTEAFF. As DNA, the CDR3 is TGTGCCAGCAGCTTGGAGTACACTAACACTGAAGCTTTCTTT.

This clone was picked up many times. A single base separates this from a much larger clone, so it may be a read error. Other DNA sequences in this sample translate to the same CDR3. This chain links TRBV11-2 with TRBJ2-3; D possibly corresponds to TRBD2 (6 bases). Germline V gene lookup returns CDR1 SGHAT and CDR2 FQNNGV. This CDR3 is built from 14 residues. CDR3 sequence reads: CASRGGVDGDTQYF. The CDR3 DNA follows: TGCGCCAGTAGAGGAGGGGTCGATGGAGATACGCAGTATTTT.

With regard to this clone: One junction end does not reproduce the germline sequence, and a read error may be involved. The CDR3 coding sequence is TGTTCCAGCAGCCCCGGGCAGGGTCATGGCTGCACCTTC. Translating gives CSSSPGQGHGCTF. J is TRBJ1-2 and V is TRBV7-3, with D possibly TRBD1 on 5 matching bases. The CDR3 extends over 13 amino acids. CDR1 SGHTA and CDR2 FQGTGA come from the germline V gene. The full variable domain, rest sourced from reference TRBV7-3 and TRBJ1-2, is GAGVSQTPSNKVTEKGKYVELRCDPISGHTALYWYRQSLGQGPEFLIYFQGTGAADDSGLPNDRFFAVRPEGSVSTLKIQRTERGDSAVYLCSSSPGQGHGCTFGSGTRLTVV.

This clone was observed at least ten times. The V gene is TRBV18, the J gene TRBJ2-5; D uncertain. The CDR3 sequence is 16 residues long. Per germline, CDR1 KGHSH and CDR2 LQKENI. V was cut by 4 bases and J by 5 bases, with 20 bases left in between. DNA for the CDR3: TGTGCCAGCTCACATGGCAATCAAGGGATCAGCGAGACCCAGTACTTC. It yields the protein CASSHGNQGISETQYF. Supplemented by reference TRBV18 and TRBJ2-5, the full variable domain reads NAGVMQNPRHLVRRRGQEARLRCSPMKGHSHVYWYRQLPEEGLKFMVYLQKENIIDESGMPKERFSAEFPKEGPSILRIQQVVRGDSAAYFCASSHGNQGISETQYFGPGTRLLVL.

This clone was detected ten times or more. This chain uses TRBV6-4 with TRBJ1-5; D remains ambiguous. Germline V lookup: CDR1 MRHNA, CDR2 SNTAGT. V was shortened by 3 bases and J by 1 base, with 4 bases between the two germline ends. The CDR3 consists of 13 residues. The CDR3 DNA follows: TGTGCCAGCAGTGAGGGGAGCAATCAGCCCCAGCATTTT. Translation: CASSEGSNQPQHF.

This clone has at least ten counts. The chain uses TRBV12-3 or TRBV12-4 and TRBJ2-2, with 11 bases matching TRBD2. The junction had 2 bases not matched to a gene; V was cut back by 6 bases and J by 5 bases. The CDR3 length is 14 residues. The CDR3 DNA sequence: TGTGCCAGCAGCACTAGCGGGAGAACCGGGGAGCTGTTTTTT. Translating gives CASSTSGRTGELFF.

This clone has at least ten counts. V is TRBV4-1 and J is TRBJ2-3; tentative D call: TRBD2 (6 bases). CDR1 and CDR2 from the germline V gene are MGHRA and YSYEKL. Trimming cost V 0 bases and J 4 bases, with 11 bases left between them. The CDR3 is 15 residues long. The CDR3 spells CASSQDAREADTQYF. CDR3 in DNA: TGCGCCAGCAGCCAAGATGCGAGGGAGGCAGATACGCAGTATTTT.

At least ten counts were recorded for this clone. The chain employs TRBV18 and TRBJ2-5, with 9 positions matching TRBD2. The trim removed 6 bases at V and 4 bases at J, leaving 12 bases unmatched. The CDR3 runs 16 residues. The germline gives CDR1 KGHSH, CDR2 LQKENI. The CDR3 is CASSLWWRREGETQYF. DNA of the CDR3: TGTGCCAGCTCCCTGTGGTGGCGGCGGGAGGGAGAGACCCAGTACTTC.

Relative to its sample, this clone is medium-sized (0.01 to 0.1%). The rearrangement uses TRBV6-1 and TRBJ2-1; the D gene could be TRBD1 or TRBD2 (5 bases each). CDR1 is MNHNS, CDR2 SASEGT, per germline. Trimming took 1 base from V and 1 from J, leaving 14 bases between them. The CDR3 covers 17 residues. CDR3 protein: CASSEVLAWGSYNEQFF. The CDR3 DNA reads as TGTGCCAGCAGTGAAGTCTTAGCGTGGGGGTCCTACAATGAGCAGTTCTTC.

Ten or more counts support this clone. The rearrangement joins TRBV5-6 to TRBJ2-7; tentatively, D is TRBD1 (6 bases). V was shortened by 1 base and J by 0 bases, with 11 bases between the two germline ends. The CDR3 covers 15 residues. Germline lookup yields CDR1 SGHDT and CDR2 YYEEEE. This CDR3 reads CASSLSGAYSYEQYF. The CDR3 DNA reads TGTGCCAGCAGCTTGTCAGGGGCCTACTCCTACGAGCAGTACTTC.

This clone was seen repeatedly, ten times or more. The V gene is TRBV5-5, the J gene TRBJ2-1, with D perhaps being TRBD1 or TRBD2 (6 bases each). Deletions cut 2 bases from V and 8 bases from J, with 17 bases between. The V gene's germline CDR1 is SGHKS and CDR2 YYEKEE (reference sequence). CDR3 length equals 15 residues. As DNA, the CDR3 is TGTGCCAGCAGCTTCGGGACAACCTCGGGGGATGAGCAGTTCTTC. This gives the protein CASSFGTTSGDEQFF. The whole variable domain, remainder taken from reference TRBV5-5 and TRBJ2-1, is DAGVTQSPTHLIKTRGQQVTLRCSPISGHKSVSWYQQVLGQGPQFIFQYYEKEERGRGNFPDRFSARQFPNYSSELNVNALLLGDSALYLCASSFGTTSGDEQFFGPGTRLTVL.

The V call is TRBV5-1, the J call TRBJ2-3, with 11 bases fitting TRBD2. Germline V gene data show CDR1 as SGHRS and CDR2 as YFSETQ. V lost 0 bases and J lost 0; bases outside the gene matches: 6. CDR3 length: 18 amino acids. The chain's CDR3 is CASSLGLAGGASTDTQYF. For the CDR3, the DNA is TGCGCCAGCAGCTTGGGCCTAGCGGGGGGCGCTAGCACAGATACGCAGTATTTT.

This chain links TRBV30 with TRBJ2-7, with 10 bases fitting TRBD1. CDR3 length: 13 residues. The J segment lost 5 bases and the V segment lost 4 bases, leaving 5 bases of the junction unmatched. Germline V lookup: CDR1 GTSNPN, CDR2 SVGIG (reference sequence). The CDR3 DNA follows: TGTGCCTGGATAGGGACAGGGGTCGACGAGCAGTACTTC. Amino acid sequence: CAWIGTGVDEQYF. The full variable domain, in which reference TRBV30 and TRBJ2-7 provide the parts outside the CDR3, is SQTIHQWPATLVQPVGSPLSLECTVEGTSNPNLYWYRQAAGRGLQLLFYSVGIGQISSEVPQNLSASRPQDRQFILSSKKLLLSDSGFYLCAWIGTGVDEQYFGPGTRLTVT.